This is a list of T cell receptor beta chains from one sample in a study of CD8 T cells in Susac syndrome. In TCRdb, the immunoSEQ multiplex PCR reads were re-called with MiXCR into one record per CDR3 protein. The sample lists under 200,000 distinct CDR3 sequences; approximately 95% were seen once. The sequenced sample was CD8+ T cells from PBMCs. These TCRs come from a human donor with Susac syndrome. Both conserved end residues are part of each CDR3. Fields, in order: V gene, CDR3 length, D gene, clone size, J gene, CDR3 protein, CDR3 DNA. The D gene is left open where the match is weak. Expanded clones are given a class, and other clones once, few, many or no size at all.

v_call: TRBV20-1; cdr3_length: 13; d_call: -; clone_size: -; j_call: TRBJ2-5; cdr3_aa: CSARGTPKETQYF; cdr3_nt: TGCAGTGCTAGAGGGACACCCAAAGAGACCCAGTACTTC
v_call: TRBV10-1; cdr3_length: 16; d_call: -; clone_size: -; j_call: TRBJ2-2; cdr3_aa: CASSESMGAPTGELFF; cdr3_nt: TGCGCCAGCAGTGAGTCGATGGGGGCTCCCACCGGGGAGCTGTTTTTT
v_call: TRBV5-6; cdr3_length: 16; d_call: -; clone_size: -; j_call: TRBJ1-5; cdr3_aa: CASSLGGSWSNQPQHF; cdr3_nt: TGTGCCAGCAGCTTGGGGGGATCCTGGAGCAATCAGCCCCAGCATTTT
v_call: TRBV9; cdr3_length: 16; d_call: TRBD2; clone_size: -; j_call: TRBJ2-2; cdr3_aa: CASSPGTSGNTGELFF; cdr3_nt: TGTGCCAGCAGCCCAGGGACTAGCGGGAACACCGGGGAGCTGTTTTTT
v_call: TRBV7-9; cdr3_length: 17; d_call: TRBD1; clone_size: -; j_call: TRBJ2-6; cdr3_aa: CASSLGQGETGANVLTF; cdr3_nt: TGTGCCAGCAGCTTAGGCCAGGGGGAAACTGGGGCCAACGTCCTGACTTTC
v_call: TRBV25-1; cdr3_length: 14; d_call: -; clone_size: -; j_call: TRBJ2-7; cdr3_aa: CASSEPVSPYEQYF; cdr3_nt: TGTGCCAGCAGTGAGCCAGTAAGTCCCTACGAGCAGTACTTC
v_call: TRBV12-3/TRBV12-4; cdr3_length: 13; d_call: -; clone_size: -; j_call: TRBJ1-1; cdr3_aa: CASSALGVAEAFF; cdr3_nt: TGTGCCAGCAGCGCATTGGGAGTCGCTGAAGCTTTCTTT
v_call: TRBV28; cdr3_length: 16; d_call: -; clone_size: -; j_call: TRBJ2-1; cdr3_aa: CASSGSTASSYNEQFF; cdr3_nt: TGTGCCAGCAGCGGATCTACAGCCAGCTCCTACAATGAGCAGTTCTTC
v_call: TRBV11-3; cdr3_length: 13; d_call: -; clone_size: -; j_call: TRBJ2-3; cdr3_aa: CASSPGTSDTQYF; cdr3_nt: TGTGCCAGCAGCCCCGGGACTTCAGATACGCAGTATTTT
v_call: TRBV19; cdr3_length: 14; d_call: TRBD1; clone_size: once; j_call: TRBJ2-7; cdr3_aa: CASSIRDREHEQYF; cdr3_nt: TGTGCCAGTAGTATCCGGGACAGGGAACACGAGCAGTACTTC
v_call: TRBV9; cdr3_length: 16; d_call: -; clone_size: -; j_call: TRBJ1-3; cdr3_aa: CASSLTADSSGNTIYF; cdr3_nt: TGTGCCAGCAGCCTCACCGCGGACAGCTCTGGAAACACCATATATTTT
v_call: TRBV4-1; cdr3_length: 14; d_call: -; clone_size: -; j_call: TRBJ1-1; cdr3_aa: CASSQDFGRALAFF; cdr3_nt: TGCGCCAGCAGCCAAGATTTCGGCAGGGCTTTAGCTTTCTTT
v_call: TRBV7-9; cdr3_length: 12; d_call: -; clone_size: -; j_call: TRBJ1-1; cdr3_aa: CASSPGEGEAFF; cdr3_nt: TGTGCCAGCAGCCCTGGTGAAGGTGAAGCTTTCTTT
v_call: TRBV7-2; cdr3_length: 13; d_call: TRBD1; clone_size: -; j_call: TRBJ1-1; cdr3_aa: CASSSWDRDRAFF; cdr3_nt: TGTGCCAGCAGCTCCTGGGACAGGGATCGGGCTTTCTTT
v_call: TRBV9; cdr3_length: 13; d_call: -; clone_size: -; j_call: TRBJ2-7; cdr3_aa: CASSPHEGAEQYF; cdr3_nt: TGTGCCAGCAGCCCTCACGAGGGTGCCGAGCAGTACTTC
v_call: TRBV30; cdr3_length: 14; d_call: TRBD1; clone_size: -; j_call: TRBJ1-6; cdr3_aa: CARGQGHANSPLHF; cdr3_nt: TGTGCCCGCGGACAGGGCCACGCTAATTCACCCCTCCACTTT
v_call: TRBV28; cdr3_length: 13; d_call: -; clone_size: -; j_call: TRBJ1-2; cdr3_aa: CASSIQGYYGYTF; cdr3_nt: TGTGCCAGCAGCATCCAGGGTTACTATGGCTACACCTTC
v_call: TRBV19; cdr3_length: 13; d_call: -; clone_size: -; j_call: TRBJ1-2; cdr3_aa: CASGGTGYPGYTF; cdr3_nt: TGTGCCAGTGGGGGAACAGGTTACCCTGGCTACACCTTC
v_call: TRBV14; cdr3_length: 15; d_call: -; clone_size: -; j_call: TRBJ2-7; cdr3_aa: CASSQEWGEKAEQYF; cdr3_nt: TGTGCCAGCAGCCAAGAATGGGGGGAGAAGGCCGAGCAGTACTTC
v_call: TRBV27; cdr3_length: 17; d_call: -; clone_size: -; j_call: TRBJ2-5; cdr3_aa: CASTDREKGSLRETQYF; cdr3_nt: TGTGCCAGCACAGACAGAGAAAAGGGGTCCTTGCGAGAGACCCAGTACTTC
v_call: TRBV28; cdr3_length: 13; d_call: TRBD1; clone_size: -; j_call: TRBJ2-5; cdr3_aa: CASSPDRAETQYF; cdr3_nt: TGTGCCAGCAGTCCAGACAGGGCAGAGACCCAGTACTTC
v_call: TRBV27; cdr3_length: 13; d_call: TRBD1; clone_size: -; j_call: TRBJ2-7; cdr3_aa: CASSRDREDEQYF; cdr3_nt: TGTGCCAGCAGCCGGGACAGGGAAGACGAGCAGTACTTC
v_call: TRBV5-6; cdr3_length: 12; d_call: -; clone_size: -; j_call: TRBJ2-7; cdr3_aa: CASSFGPYEQYF; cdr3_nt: TGTGCCAGCAGCTTTGGTCCCTACGAGCAGTACTTC
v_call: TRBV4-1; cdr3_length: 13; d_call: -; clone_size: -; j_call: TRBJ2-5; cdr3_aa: CASSQETFETQYF; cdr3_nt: TGCGCCAGCAGCCAAGAAACGTTTGAGACCCAGTACTTC
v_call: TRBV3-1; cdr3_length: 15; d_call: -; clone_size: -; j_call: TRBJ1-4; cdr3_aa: CASSPLDSTNEKLFF; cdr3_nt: TGTGCCAGCAGCCCTTTGGACAGCACTAATGAAAAACTGTTTTTT
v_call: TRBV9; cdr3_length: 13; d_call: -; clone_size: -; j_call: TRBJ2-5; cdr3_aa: CASSASRGETQYF; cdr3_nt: TGTGCCAGCAGCGCATCTAGGGGAGAGACCCAGTACTTC
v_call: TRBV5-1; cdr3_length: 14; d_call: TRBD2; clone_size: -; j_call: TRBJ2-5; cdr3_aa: CASSTSGGEETQYF; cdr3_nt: TGCGCCAGCAGCACCAGCGGGGGTGAAGAGACCCAGTACTTC
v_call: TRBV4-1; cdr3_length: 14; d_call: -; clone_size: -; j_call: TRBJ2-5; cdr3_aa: CASSQDYGRETQYF; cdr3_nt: TGCGCCAGCAGCCAAGATTATGGCCGAGAGACCCAGTACTTC
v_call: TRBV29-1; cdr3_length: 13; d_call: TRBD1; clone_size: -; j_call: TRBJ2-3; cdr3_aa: CSGGTGGSDTQYF; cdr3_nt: TGCAGCGGGGGGACAGGGGGCTCAGATACGCAGTATTTT
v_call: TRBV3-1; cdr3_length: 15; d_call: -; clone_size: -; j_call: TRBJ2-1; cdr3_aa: CASSRGLQNANEQFF; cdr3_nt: TGTGCCAGCAGTCGCGGACTCCAGAATGCCAATGAGCAGTTCTTC
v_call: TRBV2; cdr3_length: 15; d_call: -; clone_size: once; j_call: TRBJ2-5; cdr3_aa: CASQDGGGNQETQYF; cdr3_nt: TGTGCCAGCCAAGACGGCGGCGGGAACCAAGAGACCCAGTACTTC
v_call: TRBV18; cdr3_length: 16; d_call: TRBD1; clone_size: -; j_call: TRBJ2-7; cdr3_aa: CASSPEWRQGNSEQYF; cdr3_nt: TGTGCCAGCTCCCCGGAGTGGAGACAGGGCAATAGCGAGCAGTACTTC
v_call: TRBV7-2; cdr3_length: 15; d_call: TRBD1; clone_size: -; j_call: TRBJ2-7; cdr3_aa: CASSDQTGSLYEQYF; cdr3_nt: TGTGCCAGCAGCGATCAGACAGGGTCTCTCTACGAGCAGTACTTC
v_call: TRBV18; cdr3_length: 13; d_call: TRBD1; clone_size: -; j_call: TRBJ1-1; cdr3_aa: CASKDRANTEAFF; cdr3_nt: TGTGCCAGCAAGGACAGGGCCAACACTGAAGCTTTCTTT
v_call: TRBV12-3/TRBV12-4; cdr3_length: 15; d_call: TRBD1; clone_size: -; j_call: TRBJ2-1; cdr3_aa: CASSLTGTEYNEQFF; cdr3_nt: TGTGCCAGCAGTCTCACGGGGACAGAGTACAATGAGCAGTTCTTC
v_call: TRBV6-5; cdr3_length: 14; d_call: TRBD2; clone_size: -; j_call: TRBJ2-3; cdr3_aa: CASCVRGSTDTQYF; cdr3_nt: TGTGCCAGCTGTGTGCGGGGGAGCACAGATACGCAGTATTTT
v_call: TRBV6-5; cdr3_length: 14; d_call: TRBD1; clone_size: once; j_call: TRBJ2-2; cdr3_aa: CASDRGAGTGELFF; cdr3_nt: TGTGCCAGCGACAGGGGCGCGGGCACCGGGGAGCTGTTTTTT
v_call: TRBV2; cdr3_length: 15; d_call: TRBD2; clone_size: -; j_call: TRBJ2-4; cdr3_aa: CASGTSGKAKNIQYF; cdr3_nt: TGTGCCAGCGGGACTAGCGGGAAAGCCAAAAACATTCAGTACTTC
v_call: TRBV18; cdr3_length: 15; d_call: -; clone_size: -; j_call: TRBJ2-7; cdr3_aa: CASSPPEAEGYEQYF; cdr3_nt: TGTGCCAGCTCACCACCTGAAGCGGAGGGGTACGAGCAGTACTTC
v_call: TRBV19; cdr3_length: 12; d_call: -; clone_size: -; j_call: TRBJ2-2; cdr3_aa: CASSMWPGELFF; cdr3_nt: TGTGCCAGTAGTATGTGGCCCGGGGAGCTGTTTTTT
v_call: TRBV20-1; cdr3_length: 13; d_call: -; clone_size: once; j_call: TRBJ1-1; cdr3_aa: CSARLSGDTEAFF; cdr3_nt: TGCAGTGCTAGGTTGTCGGGTGACACTGAAGCTTTCTTT
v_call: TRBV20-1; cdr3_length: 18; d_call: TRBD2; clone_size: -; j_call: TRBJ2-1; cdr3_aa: CSASGLAGDRSSYNEQFF; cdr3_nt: TGCAGTGCTTCGGGACTAGCGGGAGATAGGAGCTCCTACAATGAGCAGTTCTTC
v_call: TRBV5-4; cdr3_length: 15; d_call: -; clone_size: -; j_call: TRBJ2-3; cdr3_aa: CASSLAGRGPDTQYF; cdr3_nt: TGTGCCAGCAGCTTGGCCGGCCGGGGACCAGATACGCAGTATTTT
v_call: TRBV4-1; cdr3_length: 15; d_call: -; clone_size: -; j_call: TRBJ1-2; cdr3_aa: CASSQVGVFRGGYTF; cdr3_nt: TGCGCCAGCAGCCAAGTGGGGGTGTTCAGGGGCGGCTACACCTTC